This TCR beta chain was captured by sequencing in a study of esophageal squamous cell carcinoma under preoperative chemotherapy. As for time point: after preoperative PTX-NDP chemotherapy. With regard to this clonotype: At one of its ends the junction is not consistent with the germline gene, which may arise from a read error.

The CDR3 extends over 13 amino acids. Germline assignment: CDR1 SSHAT and CDR2 FNYEAQ (reference sequence). TCRdb re-called the PCR reads through MiXCR, storing one row per CDR3 protein. The table includes around 34,000 distinct CDR3 sequences, 50% to 60% detected once. Sampling was conducted from a patient given preoperative chemotherapy. The V gene is TRBV7-7, the J gene TRBJ2-1, with a possible D match to TRBD2 (6 bases). With the DNA end fitting TRBJ2-7 better, the J assignment may be wrong. The sequence was obtained from a human donor with esophageal squamous cell carcinoma. The donor label of this sample is uncertain. CDR3 protein: CASSLGAGYEQYF. The CDR3 DNA is TGTGCTAGCAGCTTAGGTGCGGGGTACGAGCAGTACTTC.